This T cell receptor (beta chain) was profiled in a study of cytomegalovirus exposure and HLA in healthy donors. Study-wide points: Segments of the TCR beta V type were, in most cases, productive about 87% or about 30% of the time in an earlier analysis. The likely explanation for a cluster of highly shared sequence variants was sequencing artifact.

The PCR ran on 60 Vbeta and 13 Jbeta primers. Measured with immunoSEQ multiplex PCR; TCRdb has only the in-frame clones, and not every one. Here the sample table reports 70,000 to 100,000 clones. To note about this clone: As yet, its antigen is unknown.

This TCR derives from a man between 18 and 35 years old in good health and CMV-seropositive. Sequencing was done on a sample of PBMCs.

The CDR3, as DNA: TGTGCCAGTAGTATAGGCGCAGGTTCTGCCTACGAGCAGTACTTC. Encoded protein: CASSIGAGSAYEQYF. V and J are TRBV19 and TRBJ2-7; D unclear. The CDR3 totals 15 residues. Germline V lookup: CDR1 LNHDA, CDR2 SQIVND (reference sequence). V dropped 1 base and J dropped 2 bases, with 12 bases sitting between them.